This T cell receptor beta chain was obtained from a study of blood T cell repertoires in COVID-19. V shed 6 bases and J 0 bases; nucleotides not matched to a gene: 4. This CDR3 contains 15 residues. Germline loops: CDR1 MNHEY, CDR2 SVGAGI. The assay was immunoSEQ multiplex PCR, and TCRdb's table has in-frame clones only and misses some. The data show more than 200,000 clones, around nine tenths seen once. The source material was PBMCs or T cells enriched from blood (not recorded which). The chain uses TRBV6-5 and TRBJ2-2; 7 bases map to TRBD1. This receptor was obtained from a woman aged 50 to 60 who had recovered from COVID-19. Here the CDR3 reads CASRTDRSNTGELFF. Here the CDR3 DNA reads TGTGCCAGCAGAACGGACAGGTCGAACACCGGGGAGCTGTTTTTT.